The 6 T cell receptor beta chains given below trace back to one sample, sequenced in a study of shared clonotypes between healthy human individuals. Repertoires were generated with immunoSEQ multiplex PCR, while TCRdb's copy carries only in-frame clones and drops some. The sample holds about 1.1 million clones, roughly 80% seen once. The sample consisted of memory CD4+ T cells from PBMCs. Specified subset: CD45RA-negative fraction. These receptors were obtained from a man aged 18-30 years in good health. Some clones in this sample may be carry-over from other donors' samples.

A note on this clone: The conserved phenylalanine or tryptophan normally closing the CDR3 is absent here, so this likely arose from a read error. It is unclear where the CDR3 begins or ends on the DNA, so no DNA is shown, and the CDR3 is as TCRdb lists it. The chain has TRBV10-2 and TRBJ2-3; TRBD1, the D gene given by the table, was not confirmed from the DNA. Per germline, CDR1 WSHSY and CDR2 SAAADI. Counting both end residues, the CDR3 totals 8 amino acids. CDR3 residues: CASSLEGG.

The chain joins TRBV2 to TRBJ2-1, with TRBD2 identical over 10 bases. Germline assignment: CDR1 SNHLY and CDR2 FYNNEI. V gave up 7 bases and J gave up 7 bases; unmatched junction bases: 4. This CDR3 is built from 13 residues. Written as DNA, the CDR3 is TGTGCCAGCACTAGCGGGAGCATGAATGAGCAGTTCTTC. Translating gives CASTSGSMNEQFF. The variable domain in full, with the rest retrieved from reference TRBV2 and TRBJ2-1, is EPEVTQTPSHQVTQMGQEVILRCVPISNHLYFYWYRQILGQKVEFLVSFYNNEISEKSEIFDDQFSVERPDGSNFTLKIRSTKLEDSAMYFCASTSGSMNEQFFGPGTRLTVL.

The genes are TRBV7-8 and TRBJ1-2, with no clear D. The CDR3 has 15 residues. Germline CDR1 SGHVS, CDR2 FQNEAQ. V lost 3 bases to trimming and J lost 2 bases, with 13 bases between them. The CDR3 spells CASSLDGGGNYGYTF. DNA of the CDR3: TGTGCCAGCAGCTTGGACGGAGGTGGGAACTATGGCTACACCTTC.

This clone has just one count. The chain links TRBV2 to TRBJ2-5, with D hard to call. Germline CDR1 is SNHLY and CDR2 is FYNNEI. V was cut by 6 bases and J by 5 bases, with 16 bases left in between. The CDR3 runs 14 residues. The CDR3 protein is CASRAELGEETQYF. CDR3 DNA sequence: TGTGCCAGCAGAGCAGAATTGGGTGAGGAGACCCAGTACTTC.

The gene calls are TRBV7-9 and TRBJ1-4; tentative D call: TRBD1 (5 bases). CDR3 size: 14 residues. With 5 bases removed from V and 7 bases from J, the gap between germline ends came to 14 bases. Germline V lookup: CDR1 SEHNR, CDR2 FQNEAQ (reference sequence). The CDR3 coding sequence is TGTGCCAGCAGCAACGCCCGGGGACGTGAAAAACTGTTTTTT. Residues: CASSNARGREKLFF.

The V gene is TRBV12-5, the J gene TRBJ2-7; no firm D call. CDR3 length: 15 amino acids. The V end lost 6 bases, the J end lost 2 bases, and 17 bases lay between the germline ends. Germline assignment: CDR1 LGHNT and CDR2 FRNRAP. CDR3 bases: TGTGCTAGTGGCCCGGACCCCGGACGAACCTACGAGCAGTACTTC. Translation: CASGPDPGRTYEQYF.